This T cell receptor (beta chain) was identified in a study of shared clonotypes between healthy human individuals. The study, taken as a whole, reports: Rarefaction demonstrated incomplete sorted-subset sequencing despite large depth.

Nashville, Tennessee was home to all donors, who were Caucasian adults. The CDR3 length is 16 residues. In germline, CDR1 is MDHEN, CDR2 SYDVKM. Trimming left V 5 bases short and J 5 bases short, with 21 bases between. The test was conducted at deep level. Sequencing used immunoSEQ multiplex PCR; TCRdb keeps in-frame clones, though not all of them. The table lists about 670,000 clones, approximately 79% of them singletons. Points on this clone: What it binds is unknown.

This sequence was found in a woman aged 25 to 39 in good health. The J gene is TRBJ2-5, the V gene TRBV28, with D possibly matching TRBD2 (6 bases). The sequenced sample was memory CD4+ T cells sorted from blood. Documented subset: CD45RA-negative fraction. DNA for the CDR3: TGTGCCAGCAGTCCATACCCCTCCGGCGGGGTGGAGACCCAGTACTTC. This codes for CASSPYPSGGVETQYF.